Following are 17 T cell receptor beta chains from one sample sequenced in a study of beta chain features in type 1 diabetes. Study outcomes and limitations: Within each of all four CD4+ subsets, Type 1 diabetes patients had TCRB CDR3s that were moderately but significantly shorter.

Reverse transcribing all isolated RNA meant expressed TCRB transcripts were sequenced. Assay: immunoSEQ multiplex PCR; the TCRdb copy retains only in-frame clones and omits some. The sample has roughly 28,000 clones, around three fifths seen once; the top ten hold about 1.5%. Their antigen targets remain unknown. Sequencing was carried out using Tregs from blood. All receptors come from a woman between 18 and 30 years old with type 1 diabetes.

This clone has only a few counts. This rearrangement joins TRBV30 to TRBJ1-2; maybe TRBD1 (5 bases). The CDR3 spans 14 residues. CDR1 is GTSNPN and CDR2 is SVGIG in the germline V gene (reference sequence). V was cut by 0 bases and J by 2 bases, with 10 bases left in between. The DNA of the CDR3 is TGTGCCTGGAGTGTAGGGGCAGGGAACTATGGCTACACCTTC. Protein sequence: CAWSVGAGNYGYTF.

The chain joins TRBV11-3 to TRBJ2-5; TRBD2 agrees at 9 bases. The CDR3 covers 14 residues. Unmatched junction bases numbered 1, after V lost 1 base and J lost 4 bases. The germline gives CDR1 SGHNT, CDR2 YENEEA. The CDR3: CASSLGAGGETQYF. The CDR3 nucleotides are TGTGCCAGCAGCTTAGGAGCGGGAGGAGAGACCCAGTACTTC.

This clone appeared a few times. J is TRBJ2-1 and V is TRBV10-3; TRBD2 aligns across 9 bases. V was clipped by 6 bases and J by 4 bases; unmatched bases: 10. CDR3 length: 16 amino acids. Germline loops: CDR1 ENHRY, CDR2 SYGVKD. As DNA, the CDR3 is TGTGCCATCAGCACCGTGGGACTAGCTGGTTACAATGAGCAGTTCTTC. It translates to CAISTVGLAGYNEQFF.

The chain has TRBV6-5 and TRBJ2-4; D is perhaps TRBD2 (5 bases). With 5 bases removed from V and 8 bases from J, the gap between germline ends came to 13 bases. The CDR3 spans 13 residues. Germline assignment: CDR1 MNHEY and CDR2 SVGAGI. CDR3 DNA: TGTGCCAGCAGTCGCCAGAGGGCGGACATTCAGTACTTC. This sequence encodes CASSRQRADIQYF.

The chain uses TRBV2 and TRBJ2-3; TRBD2 matches 9 bases. This CDR3 is built from 15 residues. Trimming at V came to 6 bases and at J to 4 bases, leaving 8 bases not matched to a gene. The V gene's germline CDR1 is SNHLY and CDR2 FYNNEI. This CDR3 reads CASRGGGLASDTQYF. The CDR3 DNA sequence: TGTGCCAGCAGAGGTGGGGGACTAGCCTCAGATACGCAGTATTTT.

The chain links TRBV5-4 to TRBJ2-1; 9 nucleotides agree with TRBD2. This CDR3 has 15 amino acids. Germline assignment: CDR1 SGHNT and CDR2 YYREEE (reference sequence). V lost 1 base to trimming and J lost 4 bases; unmatched junction nucleotides: 3. CDR3 sequence: CASSLISGRYNEQFF. CDR3 DNA: TGTGCCAGCAGCTTGATTAGCGGGAGATACAATGAGCAGTTCTTC. Supplemented by reference TRBV5-4 and TRBJ2-1, the full variable domain reads ETGVTQSPTHLIKTRGQQVTLRCSSQSGHNTVSWYQQALGQGPQFIFQYYREEENGRGNFPPRFSGLQFPNYSSELNVNALELDDSALYLCASSLISGRYNEQFFGPGTRLTVL.

This rearrangement joins TRBV7-8 to TRBJ1-4, with 8 bases identical to TRBD1. The V and J ends lost 1 base and 7 bases, in that order; junction bases with no gene match: 5. The germline V gene has CDR1 SGHVS and CDR2 FQNEAQ. The CDR3 contains 15 residues. CDR3 protein: CASSLGGTGGEKLFF. CDR3 DNA: TGTGCCAGCAGCTTAGGTGGGACAGGAGGTGAAAAACTGTTTTTT.

This clone was found a few times. The V gene is TRBV28, the J gene TRBJ2-1; D gene unclear. Germline V gene sequence: CDR1 MDHEN, CDR2 SYDVKM. The CDR3 loop spans 10 amino acids. Deletions cut 4 bases from V and 10 bases from J, with 5 bases between. DNA of the CDR3: TGTGCCAGCAGTTCAGTGGAGCAGTTCTTC. This codes for CASSSVEQFF.

This chain uses TRBV5-1 with TRBJ2-7, with D perhaps TRBD1 (6 bases). With 4 bases removed from V and 3 bases from J, the gap between germline ends came to 11 bases. Per germline, CDR1 SGHRS and CDR2 YFSETQ. This CDR3 is built from 13 residues. For the CDR3, the DNA is TGCGCCAGCAGCCTCACACAGGGCTACGAGCAGTACTTC. Translated: CASSLTQGYEQYF.

The chain couples TRBV18 to TRBJ2-2; a weak D match, TRBD2 (6 bases). The V gene's germline CDR1 is KGHSH and CDR2 LQKENI. V lost 6 bases to trimming and J lost 2 bases, with 10 bases between them. This CDR3 spans 14 amino acids. The CDR3 loop reads CASSSGLNTGELFF. The CDR3 coding sequence is TGTGCCAGCTCGTCGGGACTTAACACCGGGGAGCTGTTTTTT.

This chain links TRBV2 with TRBJ1-3, with D perhaps matching TRBD1 (5 bases). CDR1 is SNHLY, CDR2 FYNNEI, per germline. The CDR3 spans 15 residues. The V and J ends lost 7 bases and 0 bases respectively, with 13 bases between them. The CDR3 spells CASTPGGTSGNTIYF. The CDR3 region has the DNA TGTGCCAGCACCCCCGGGGGGACCTCTGGAAACACCATATATTTT.

This clone was detected only a few times. Here the CDR3 DNA reads TGCGCCAGCAGCTTGGGCGGCAGAAGGAACTATGGCTACACCTTC. This translates into CASSLGGRRNYGYTF. The chain employs TRBV5-1 and TRBJ1-2; D unclear. The CDR3 covers 15 residues. CDR1 and CDR2 (germline): SGHRS, YFSETQ. Between the trimmed V and J ends, which lost 0 bases and 2 bases, there was a span of 11 bases.

The chain employs TRBV6-1 and TRBJ1-1; no clear D gene. CDR1 and CDR2 from the germline V gene are MNHNS and SASEGT. Trimming shortened V by 1 base and J by 2 bases, and 11 bases separated the two germline ends. CDR3 length: 15 residues. The DNA for the CDR3 is TGTGCCAGCAGTGAAGAGGGAGTGGTCAACACTGAAGCTTTCTTT. It codes for CASSEEGVVNTEAFF.

V is TRBV11-3 and J is TRBJ2-5, with TRBD2 matching 10 bases. The V segment lost 5 bases and the J segment 5 bases; nucleotides outside the gene matches: 2. Germline loops: CDR1 SGHNT, CDR2 YENEEA. This CDR3 has 13 amino acids. The CDR3 region has the DNA TGTGCCAGCAGCGTTAGCGGGAGGGAGACCCAGTACTTC. This encodes CASSVSGRETQYF.

The chain joins TRBV18 to TRBJ2-3; possible D gene TRBD2, 5 bases. The germline V and J ends were trimmed by 3 bases and 2 bases, with 12 bases remaining between them. This CDR3 region has 15 residues. CDR1 is KGHSH, CDR2 LQKENI, per germline. This CDR3 reads CASSPKSGATDTQYF. The CDR3 bases are TGTGCCAGCTCACCGAAGAGCGGTGCCACAGATACGCAGTATTTT.

This clone was counted once. The V and J genes are TRBV4-2 and TRBJ2-3, with TRBD1 matching over 8 bases. V trimming: 1 base; J trimming: 1 base; junction bases outside the gene matches: 4. The germline CDR1 and CDR2 sequences are LGHNA and YNFKEQ. The CDR3 spans 16 residues. The CDR3 spells CASSQAGTGGTDTQYF. CDR3 bases: TGTGCCAGCAGCCAAGCCGGGACAGGAGGCACAGATACGCAGTATTTT.

The gene calls are TRBV19 and TRBJ2-3, with D perhaps matching TRBD2 (6 bases). Germline V gives CDR1 LNHDA, CDR2 SQIVND (reference sequence). The CDR3 runs 18 residues. V dropped 1 base and J dropped 4 bases, with 21 bases sitting between them. The DNA for the CDR3 is TGTGCCAGTAGTATAGGTTACCAGCGGGCCCCTTGGGCAGATACGCAGTATTTT. Its protein product is CASSIGYQRAPWADTQYF.